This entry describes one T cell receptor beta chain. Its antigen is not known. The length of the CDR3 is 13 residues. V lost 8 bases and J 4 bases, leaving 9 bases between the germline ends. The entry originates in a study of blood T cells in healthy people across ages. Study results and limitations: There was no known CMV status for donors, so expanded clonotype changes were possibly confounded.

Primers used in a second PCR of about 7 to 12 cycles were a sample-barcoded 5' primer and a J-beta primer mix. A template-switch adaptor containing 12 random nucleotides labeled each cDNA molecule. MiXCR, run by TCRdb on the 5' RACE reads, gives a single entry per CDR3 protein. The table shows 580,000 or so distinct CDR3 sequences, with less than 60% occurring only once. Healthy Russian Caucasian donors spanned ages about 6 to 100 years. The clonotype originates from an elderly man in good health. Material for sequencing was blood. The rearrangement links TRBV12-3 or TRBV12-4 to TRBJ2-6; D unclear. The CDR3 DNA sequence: TGTGCCAGCGACTGGAACGGGGCCAACGTCCTGACTTTC. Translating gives CASDWNGANVLTF.